This T cell receptor (beta chain) was recovered during a study of PD-L1 blockade in urothelial cancer. Across the study: From 0 to 3 prior chemotherapy regimens had been given to the patients.

Some clones are missing from TCRdb's copy, which holds only in-frame ones; the method was immunoSEQ multiplex PCR. The sample includes tens of thousands of clones, roughly 84% of them seen just once. Noted time point: pretreatment peripheral blood. This clone was detected only once. Additional DNA sequences in this sample encode the identical CDR3. The clonotype comes from a man between 60 and 75 years old with urothelial cancer. This specimen consisted of PBMCs, obtained around atezolizumab (anti-PD-L1) treatment.

The chain's CDR3 is CATSRSDYGYTF. Here the CDR3 DNA reads TGTGCCACCAGCAGATCCGACTATGGCTACACCTTC. This chain uses TRBV15 with TRBJ1-2; D gene ambiguous. CDR3 length: 12 amino acids. V lost 2 bases and J lost 3, with 4 bases in between. Germline V gives CDR1 LNHNV, CDR2 YYDKDF (reference sequence).